Listed below are T cell receptor beta chains from one sample, sequenced in a study of blood T cell repertoires in COVID-19. Assay used: immunoSEQ multiplex PCR; TCRdb lists only in-frame clones, some missing. This table holds roughly 500,000 clones, 70% to 90% found once. Sequencing input: PBMCs or T cells enriched from blood (not recorded which). Receptors originate from a woman aged 60-75 years who had recovered from COVID-19. The CDR3 runs from the conserved cysteine through the conserved F or W. A D gene is named only where the DNA matches it firmly. The size entry is marked missing in some rows and otherwise reads once, few, many or a size class.

TRBJ1-1,NA,NA,TRBV10-3,CAISGAAPWSTEAFF,TGTGCCATCAGCGGAGCGGCCCCCTGGAGCACTGAAGCTTTCTTT
TRBJ2-3,NA,NA,TRBV5-6,CASSLGGWGGADTQYF,TGTGCCAGCAGCTTGGGAGGTTGGGGGGGCGCAGATACGCAGTATTTT
TRBJ2-5,NA,TRBD1,TRBV29-1,CSVSSTGLETQYF,TGCAGCGTCTCCTCGACAGGGTTAGAGACCCAGTACTTC
TRBJ2-1,NA,NA,TRBV3-1/TRBV3-2,CASSHSGTGDHNEQFF,TGTGCCAGCAGCCATTCCGGGACGGGGGACCACAATGAGCAGTTCTTC
TRBJ1-2,NA,NA,TRBV6-5,CASRPDINYGYTF,TGTGCCAGCAGGCCTGACATCAACTATGGCTACACCTTC
TRBJ1-1,few,TRBD1,TRBV12-5,CASGTGQGPEAFF,TGTGCTAGTGGTACGGGACAGGGGCCTGAAGCTTTCTTT
TRBJ1-4,NA,TRBD1,TRBV5-1,CASSPRDSRNEKLFF,TGCGCCAGCAGCCCCCGGGACAGTAGAAATGAAAAACTGTTTTTT
TRBJ1-4,NA,NA,TRBV4-1,CASSQGGGISEKLFF,TGCGCCAGCAGCCAAGGGGGGGGAATCAGTGAAAAACTGTTTTTT
TRBJ1-5,NA,TRBD1,TRBV30,CAWSIRDSQPQHF,TGTGCCTGGAGTATACGGGACAGCCAGCCCCAGCATTTT
TRBJ1-2,NA,TRBD1,TRBV5-4,CASSLSSTGNYGYTF,TGTGCCAGCAGCTTGAGCTCGACAGGGAACTATGGCTACACCTTC
TRBJ2-3,NA,NA,TRBV10-1,CATNNRATDTQYF,TGCGCCACCAATAACAGGGCCACAGATACGCAGTATTTT
TRBJ2-6,NA,NA,TRBV19,CASSRSGVGANVLTF,TGTGCCAGTAGCCGATCAGGGGTAGGGGCCAACGTCCTGACTTTC
TRBJ2-2,NA,TRBD1,TRBV5-1,CASSLQDRAGELFF,TGCGCCAGCAGCCTACAGGACAGGGCCGGGGAGCTGTTTTTT
TRBJ2-4,NA,TRBD2,TRBV5-1,CASSLEAAGGPLGIQYF,TGCGCCAGCAGCTTGGAAGCAGCGGGGGGGCCTTTAGGTATTCAGTACTTC
TRBJ2-3,NA,NA,TRBV9,CASSVVLGGGTDTQYF,TGTGCCAGCAGCGTAGTGCTAGGGGGTGGCACAGATACGCAGTATTTT
TRBJ2-3,NA,NA,TRBV29-1,CSVRRQGTDTQYF,TGCAGCGTGCGGAGACAGGGCACAGATACGCAGTATTTT
TRBJ1-5,NA,NA,TRBV28,CAGRTAGQFGQPQHF,TGTGCCGGCCGGACCGCAGGACAGTTCGGGCAGCCCCAGCATTTT
TRBJ1-2,few,NA,TRBV24-1,CATSEPSGGSYTF,TGTGCCACCAGTGAACCTTCGGGGGGGAGCTACACCTTC
TRBJ1-6,NA,NA,TRBV13,CASSLKSPGLNSPLHF,TGTGCCAGCAGCTTAAAAAGTCCAGGCCTTAATTCACCCCTCCACTTT
TRBJ1-6,NA,NA,TRBV2,CASSEWGGVSGNSPLHF,TGTGCCAGCAGTGAATGGGGGGGAGTCAGCGGTAATTCACCCCTCCACTTT
TRBJ2-1,NA,NA,TRBV10-3,CAISPTLAHEQFF,TGTGCCATCAGCCCGACACTAGCCCATGAGCAGTTCTTC
TRBJ1-5,NA,TRBD1,TRBV19,CASIPRAGGDQPQHF,TGTGCCAGTATCCCGAGGGCAGGGGGCGATCAGCCCCAGCATTTT
TRBJ2-6,NA,NA,TRBV9,CASSGGQLLSGANVLTF,TGTGCCAGCAGCGGGGGACAATTACTCTCTGGGGCCAACGTCCTGACTTTC
TRBJ1-6,NA,TRBD1,TRBV19,CASSQTGRNSPLHF,TGTGCCAGTAGTCAGACAGGGAGAAATTCACCCCTCCACTTT
TRBJ1-1,once,NA,TRBV5-1,CASSSGVGGFGTEAFF,TGCGCCAGCAGCTCGGGCGTAGGGGGATTTGGGACTGAAGCTTTCTTT
TRBJ2-6,NA,NA,TRBV24-1,CATSPSGANVLTF,TGTGCCACCAGCCCTTCTGGGGCCAACGTCCTGACTTTC
TRBJ2-2,few,TRBD2,TRBV11-2,CASSFQRGVGGELFF,TGTGCCAGCAGCTTCCAGCGGGGGGTCGGAGGGGAGCTGTTTTTT